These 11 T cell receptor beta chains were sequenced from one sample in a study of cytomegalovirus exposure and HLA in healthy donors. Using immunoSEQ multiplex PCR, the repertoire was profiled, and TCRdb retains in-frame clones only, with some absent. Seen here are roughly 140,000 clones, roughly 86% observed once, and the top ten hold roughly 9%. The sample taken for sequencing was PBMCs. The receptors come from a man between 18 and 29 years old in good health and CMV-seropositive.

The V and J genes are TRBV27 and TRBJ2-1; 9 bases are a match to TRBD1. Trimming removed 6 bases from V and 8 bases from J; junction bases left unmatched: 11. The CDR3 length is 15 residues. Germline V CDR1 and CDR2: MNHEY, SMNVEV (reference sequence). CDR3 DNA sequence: TGTGCCAGCAGATTCCGGGACAGGGCTGACCATGAGCAGTTCTTC. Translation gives CASRFRDRADHEQFF.

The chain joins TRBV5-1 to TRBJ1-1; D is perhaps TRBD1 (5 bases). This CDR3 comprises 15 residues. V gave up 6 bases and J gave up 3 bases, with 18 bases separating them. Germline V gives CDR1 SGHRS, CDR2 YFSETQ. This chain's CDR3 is CASTITGRADTEAFF. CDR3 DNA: TGCGCCAGCACCATCACCGGCAGGGCGGACACTGAAGCTTTCTTT.

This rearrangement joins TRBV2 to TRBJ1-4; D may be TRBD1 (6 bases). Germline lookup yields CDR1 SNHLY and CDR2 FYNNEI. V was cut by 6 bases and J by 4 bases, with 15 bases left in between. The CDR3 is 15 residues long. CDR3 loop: CASRDSAFRNEKLFF. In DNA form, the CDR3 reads TGTGCCAGCAGGGACAGCGCGTTTCGTAATGAAAAACTGTTTTTT.

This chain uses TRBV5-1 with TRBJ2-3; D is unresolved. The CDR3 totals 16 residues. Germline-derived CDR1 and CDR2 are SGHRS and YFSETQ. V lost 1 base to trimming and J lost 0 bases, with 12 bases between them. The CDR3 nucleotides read TGCGCCAGCAGCTTGATTCGGGTGGGTAGCACAGATACGCAGTATTTT. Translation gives CASSLIRVGSTDTQYF.

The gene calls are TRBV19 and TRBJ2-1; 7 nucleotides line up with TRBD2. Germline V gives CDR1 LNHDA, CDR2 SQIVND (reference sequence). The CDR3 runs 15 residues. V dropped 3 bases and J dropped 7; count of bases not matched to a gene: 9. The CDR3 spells CASSMGGTLPNEQFF. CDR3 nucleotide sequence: TGTGCCAGTAGTATGGGGGGGACCCTACCTAATGAGCAGTTCTTC.

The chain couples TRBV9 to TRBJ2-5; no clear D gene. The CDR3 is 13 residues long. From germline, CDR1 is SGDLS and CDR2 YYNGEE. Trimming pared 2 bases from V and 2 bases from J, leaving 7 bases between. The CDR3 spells CASSVGPQETQYF. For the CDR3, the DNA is TGTGCCAGCAGCGTGGGCCCACAAGAGACCCAGTACTTC. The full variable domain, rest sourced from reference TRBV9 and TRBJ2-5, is DSGVTQTPKHLITATGQRVTLRCSPRSGDLSVYWYQQSLDQGLQFLIQYYNGEERAKGNILERFSAQQFPDLHSELNLSSLELGDSALYFCASSVGPQETQYFGPGTRLLVL.

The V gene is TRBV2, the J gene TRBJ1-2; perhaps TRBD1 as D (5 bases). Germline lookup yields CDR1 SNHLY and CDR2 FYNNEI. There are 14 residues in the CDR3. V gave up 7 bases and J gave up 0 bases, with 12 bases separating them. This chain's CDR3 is CASMGEGTNYGYTF. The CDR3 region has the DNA TGTGCCAGCATGGGGGAGGGGACTAACTATGGCTACACCTTC. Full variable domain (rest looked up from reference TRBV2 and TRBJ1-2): EPEVTQTPSHQVTQMGQEVILRCVPISNHLYFYWYRQILGQKVEFLVSFYNNEISEKSEIFDDQFSVERPDGSNFTLKIRSTKLEDSAMYFCASMGEGTNYGYTFGSGTRLTVV.

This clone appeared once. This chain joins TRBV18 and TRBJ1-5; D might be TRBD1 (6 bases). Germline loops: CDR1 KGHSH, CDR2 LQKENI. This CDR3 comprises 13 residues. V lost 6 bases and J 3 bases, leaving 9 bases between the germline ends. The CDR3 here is CASSGDINQPQHF. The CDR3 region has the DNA TGTGCCAGCTCCGGGGACATCAATCAGCCCCAGCATTTT.

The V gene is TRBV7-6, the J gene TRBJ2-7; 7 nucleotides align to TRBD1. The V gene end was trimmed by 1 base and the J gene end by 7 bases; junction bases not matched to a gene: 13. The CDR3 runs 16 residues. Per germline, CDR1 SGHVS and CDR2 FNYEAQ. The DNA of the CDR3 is TGTGCCAGCAGCTTAGGGACAGGACCGTCACTGGAAGAGCAGTACTTC. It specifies CASSLGTGPSLEEQYF.

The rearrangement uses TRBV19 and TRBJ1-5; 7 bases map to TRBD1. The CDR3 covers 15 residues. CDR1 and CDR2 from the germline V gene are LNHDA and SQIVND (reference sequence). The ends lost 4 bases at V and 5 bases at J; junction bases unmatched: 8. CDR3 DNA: TGTGCCAGTAGTACCTACAGGGGAAGTGATCAGCCCCAGCATTTT. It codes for CASSTYRGSDQPQHF.

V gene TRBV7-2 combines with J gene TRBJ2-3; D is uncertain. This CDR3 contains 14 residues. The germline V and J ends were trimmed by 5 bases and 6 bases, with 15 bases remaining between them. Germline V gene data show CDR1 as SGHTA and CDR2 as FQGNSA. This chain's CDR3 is CASSIRGGADTQYF. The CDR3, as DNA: TGTGCCAGCAGCATTAGAGGCGGAGCGGATACGCAGTATTTT.